The 18 T cell receptor beta chains reported below all come from one sample, sequenced in a study of cytomegalovirus exposure and HLA in healthy donors. The PCR contained 60 Vbeta and 13 Jbeta primers. Data came from immunoSEQ multiplex PCR; TCRdb stores just in-frame clones and leaves some out. Of roughly 130,000 clones in the sample, more than 60% are singletons; the top ten hold around 10%. The sample consisted of PBMCs. The receptor source for this set is a woman aged 45-65 years in good health and CMV-seropositive.

J is TRBJ2-5 and V is TRBV11-2; TRBD1 aligns across 7 bases. CDR3 length: 15 amino acids. Per the germline V gene, CDR1 is SGHAT and CDR2 is FQNNGV. V shed 0 bases, J shed 1 base, and the junction held 2 bases outside the gene matches. The DNA of the CDR3 is TGTGCCAGCAGCTTAGACAGGGGGTTCCAAGAGACCCAGTACTTC. Translation: CASSLDRGFQETQYF.

The chain uses TRBV29-1 and TRBJ2-5; 7 nucleotides line up with TRBD1. This CDR3 spans 14 amino acids. Germline V gene lookup returns CDR1 SQVTM and CDR2 ANQGSEA. V lost 0 bases and J lost 5; bases outside the gene matches: 6. CDR3 protein: CSVEDNRGWETQYF. As DNA, the CDR3 is TGCAGCGTTGAAGATAACAGGGGTTGGGAGACCCAGTACTTC.

The chain recombines TRBV27 with TRBJ2-2; TRBD2 agrees at 8 bases. This CDR3 contains 17 residues. From germline, CDR1 is MNHEY and CDR2 SMNVEV (reference sequence). The V and J ends lost 2 bases and 6 bases, in that order; junction bases with no gene match: 11. The CDR3 here is CASSLKGLVSTAGELFF. CDR3 in DNA: TGTGCCAGCAGTTTAAAGGGACTAGTCAGTACCGCCGGGGAGCTGTTTTTT.

The chain is built from TRBV5-8 and TRBJ2-1; perhaps TRBD2 as D (6 bases). The CDR3 loop spans 12 amino acids. V was trimmed by 3 bases and J by 9 bases, leaving 10 bases between them. The germline gives CDR1 SGHTS, CDR2 YDEGEE. The CDR3 protein is CASSSPGVEQFF. The CDR3 nucleotides read TGTGCCAGCAGCTCCCCGGGGGTTGAGCAGTTCTTC.

The chain uses TRBV7-9 and TRBJ1-2; TRBD1 is a possible D gene (6 bases). Germline lookup yields CDR1 SEHNR and CDR2 FQNEAQ (reference sequence). Trimming removed 1 base from V and 11 bases from J, with 20 bases in between. The CDR3 is made up of 15 amino acids. The chain's CDR3 is CASSLGNTGSGFYTF. The DNA for the CDR3 is TGTGCCAGCAGCTTAGGCAACACAGGGTCCGGATTTTACACCTTC.

The rearrangement links TRBV4-2 to TRBJ2-7; 8 bases map to TRBD1. Looked up from germline, CDR1 is LGHNA and CDR2 is YNFKEQ. V trimming: 3 bases; J trimming: 0 bases; junction bases outside the gene matches: 4. This CDR3 has 15 residues. The CDR3 bases are TGTGCCAGCAGCCATACGACAGGGGCCTCCTACGAGCAGTACTTC. Translated: CASSHTTGASYEQYF.

The chain has TRBV9 and TRBJ2-3; the D gene is possibly TRBD1 (6 bases). The CDR3 runs to 16 residues. Germline CDR1 is SGDLS and CDR2 is YYNGEE. Trimming took 5 bases from V and 1 from J, leaving 17 bases between them. Here the CDR3 reads CASSSMFRGGTDTQYF. In nucleotides, the CDR3 is TGTGCCAGCAGTTCCATGTTCAGGGGTGGCACAGATACGCAGTATTTT.

This chain connects TRBV19 to TRBJ2-3; TRBD2 is a possible D gene (6 bases). From germline, CDR1 is LNHDA and CDR2 SQIVND (reference sequence). This CDR3 is 14 amino acids long. V was trimmed by 5 bases and J by 4 bases, leaving 13 bases between them. The CDR3 bases are TGTGCCAGTAGTGCGACCGGGAGTGCAGATACGCAGTATTTT. Its protein is CASSATGSADTQYF.

CDR3 protein: CASSPRRGDQAFF. The CDR3 coding sequence is TGTGCCAGTAGTCCTCGACGGGGGGACCAAGCTTTCTTT. V gene TRBV19 combines with J gene TRBJ1-1, with D tentatively TRBD1 (5 bases). This CDR3 has 13 amino acids. Germline V gives CDR1 LNHDA, CDR2 SQIVND (reference sequence). V lost 5 bases and J lost 9, with 16 bases in between.

This clone was picked up a small number of times. This chain links TRBV9 with TRBJ2-1; D might be TRBD1 (6 bases). V was trimmed by 4 bases and J by 4 bases, leaving 9 bases between them. CDR3 size: 13 residues. Germline CDR1 and CDR2: SGDLS and YYNGEE. The CDR3 DNA follows: TGTGCCAGCAGCTTCGGACAGTACAATGAGCAGTTCTTC. Translating gives CASSFGQYNEQFF.

The rearrangement links TRBV28 to TRBJ2-7; TRBD1 matches 8 bases. Losses at the gene ends were 4 bases for V and 5 bases for J; bases not matched to a gene: 13. The CDR3 contains 16 residues. Germline loops: CDR1 MDHEN, CDR2 SYDVKM. The CDR3 DNA is TGTGCCAGCAGTTCCCACAGGGGGACTTTTAAGAACGAGCAGTACTTC. Residues: CASSSHRGTFKNEQYF.

CDR3 nucleotide sequence: TGTGCCAGCACGGACAGGGGCTACGAGCAGTACTTC. This gives the protein CASTDRGYEQYF. The J gene is TRBJ2-7, the V gene TRBV2, with 9 bases identical to TRBD1. This CDR3 is built from 12 residues. Germline CDR1 SNHLY, CDR2 FYNNEI. J gave up 3 bases and V 7 bases, and 1 base lay outside the gene matches.

The chain is built from TRBV10-3 and TRBJ2-5; 7 bases are shared with TRBD1. Germline CDR1 and CDR2: ENHRY and SYGVKD. J gave up 1 base and V 11 bases, and 4 bases lay outside the gene matches. There are 12 residues in the CDR3. CDR3 sequence: CASRDSQETQYF. The CDR3 coding sequence is TGTGCCTCACGGGACAGCCAAGAGACCCAGTACTTC.

This clone was seen just once. The V and J genes are TRBV5-3 and TRBJ1-6, with a tentative D call TRBD1 (6 bases). TRBV5-3 is an open reading frame, and its role is uncertain. V lost 0 bases to trimming and J lost 5 bases, with 15 bases between them. CDR3 length equals 17 residues. The CDR3 region has the DNA TGTGCCAGAAGCTTGGTAACAGGGACGAGAGATAATTCACCCCTCCACTTT. As protein: CARSLVTGTRDNSPLHF.

The V and J genes are TRBV2 and TRBJ2-7; a possible D gene is TRBD2 (5 bases). Germline V gene data show CDR1 as SNHLY and CDR2 as FYNNEI. The V and J ends lost 6 bases and 0 bases respectively, with 12 bases between them. There are 14 residues in the CDR3. Written as DNA, the CDR3 is TGTGCCAGCAGGGAGGACGGCCCCTCCTACGAGCAGTACTTC. Its protein is CASREDGPSYEQYF.

Only one count was recorded for this clone. V and J are TRBV5-4 and TRBJ2-3, with 10 positions matching TRBD2. The CDR3 extends over 14 amino acids. With 4 bases clipped from V and 9 bases from J, the junction kept 8 bases outside the gene matches. CDR1 is SGHNT, CDR2 YYREEE, per germline (reference sequence). CDR3 sequence (DNA): TGTGCCAGCAGCCGAGGGCTAGCGGGGGAGACGCAGTATTTT. Its protein is CASSRGLAGETQYF.

This rearrangement joins TRBV19 to TRBJ2-5; maybe TRBD1 (6 bases). The J call is doubtful: the DNA matches TRBJ2-7 better. Germline CDR1 reads LNHDA; CDR2 reads SQIVND (reference sequence). The CDR3 totals 13 residues. The CDR3 loop reads CASSPDSHYEQYF. The DNA of the CDR3 is TGTGCCAGTAGCCCGGACAGCCACTACGAGCAGTACTTC.

The count of this clone is one. This chain uses TRBV29-1 with TRBJ2-7; D perhaps matches TRBD2 (5 bases). The germline V gene has CDR1 SQVTM and CDR2 ANQGSEA. The CDR3 consists of 12 residues. Between the trimmed V and J ends, which lost 4 bases and 2 bases, there was a span of 9 bases. CDR3 sequence: CSVGRGTYEQYF. DNA for the CDR3: TGCAGCGTTGGGCGAGGGACCTACGAGCAGTACTTC.